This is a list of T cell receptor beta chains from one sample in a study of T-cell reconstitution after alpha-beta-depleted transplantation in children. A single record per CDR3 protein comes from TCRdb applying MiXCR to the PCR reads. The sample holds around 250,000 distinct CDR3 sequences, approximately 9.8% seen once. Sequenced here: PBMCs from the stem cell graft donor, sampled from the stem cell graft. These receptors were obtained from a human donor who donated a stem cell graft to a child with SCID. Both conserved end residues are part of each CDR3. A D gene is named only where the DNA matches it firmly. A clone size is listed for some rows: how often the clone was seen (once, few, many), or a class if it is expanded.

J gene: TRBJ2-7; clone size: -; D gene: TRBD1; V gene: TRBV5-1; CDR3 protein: CASSSWTGTGEQYF; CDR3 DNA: TGCGCCAGCAGCTCCTGGACAGGAACCGGCGAGCAGTACTTC
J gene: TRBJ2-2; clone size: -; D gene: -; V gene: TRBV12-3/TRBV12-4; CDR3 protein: CASSLADTGELFF; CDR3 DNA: TGTGCCAGCAGTTTAGCGGACACCGGGGAGCTGTTTTTT
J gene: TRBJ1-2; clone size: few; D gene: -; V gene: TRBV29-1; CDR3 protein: CSARAGAHGYTF; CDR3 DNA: TGCAGCGCGAGGGCAGGGGCTCATGGCTACACCTTC
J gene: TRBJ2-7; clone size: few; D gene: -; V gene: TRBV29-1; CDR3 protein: CSVEGQDGAYEQYF; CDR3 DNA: TGCAGCGTTGAGGGTCAGGACGGGGCGTACGAGCAGTACTTC
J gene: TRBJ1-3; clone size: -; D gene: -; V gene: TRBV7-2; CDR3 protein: CASSLELQSSGNTINF; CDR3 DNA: TGTGCCAGCAGCTTAGAACTACAAAGCTCTGGAAACACCATAAATTTT
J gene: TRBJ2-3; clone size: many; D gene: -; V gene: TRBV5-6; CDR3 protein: CASTARGLTDTQYF; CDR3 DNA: TGTGCCAGCACGGCGAGGGGTCTCACAGATACGCAGTATTTT
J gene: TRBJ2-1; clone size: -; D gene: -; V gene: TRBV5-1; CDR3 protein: CASSWGLNNEQFF; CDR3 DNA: TGCGCCAGCAGCTGGGGACTGAACAATGAGCAGTTCTTC
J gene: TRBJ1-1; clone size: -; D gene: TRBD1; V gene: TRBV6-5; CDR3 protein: CASSYPGTGGLNTEAFF; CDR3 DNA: TGTGCCAGCAGTTATCCCGGGACAGGGGGCTTGAACACTGAAGCTTTCTTT
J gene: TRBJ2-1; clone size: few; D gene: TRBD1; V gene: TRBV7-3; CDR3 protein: CASSLKGDRVYNEQFF; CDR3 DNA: TGTGCCAGCAGCTTAAAAGGGGACAGGGTCTACAATGAGCAGTTCTTC
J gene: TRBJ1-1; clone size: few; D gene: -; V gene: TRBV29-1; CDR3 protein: CSVEPGFGTEAFF; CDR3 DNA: TGCAGCGTTGAACCCGGGTTCGGAACTGAAGCTTTCTTT
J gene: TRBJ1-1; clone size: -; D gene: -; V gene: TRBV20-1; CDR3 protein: CSARVETGLREAFF; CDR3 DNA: TGCAGTGCTAGAGTAGAGACAGGTCTCCGTGAAGCTTTCTTT
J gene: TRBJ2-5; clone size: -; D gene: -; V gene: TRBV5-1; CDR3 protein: CASSLAPGGRQETQYF; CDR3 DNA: TGCGCCAGCAGCTTAGCCCCCGGGGGCAGGCAAGAGACCCAGTACTTC
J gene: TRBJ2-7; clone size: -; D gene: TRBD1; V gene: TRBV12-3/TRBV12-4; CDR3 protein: CASSYGDSSYEQYF; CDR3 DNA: TGTGCCAGCAGTTACGGGGACAGCTCCTACGAGCAGTACTTC
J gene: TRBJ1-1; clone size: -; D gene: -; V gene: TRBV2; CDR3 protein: CASSVGSLGAFF; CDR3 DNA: TGTGCCAGCAGTGTCGGGAGTCTGGGAGCTTTCTTT
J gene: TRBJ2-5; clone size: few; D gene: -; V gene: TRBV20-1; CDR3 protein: CSARHSQETQYF; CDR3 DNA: TGCAGTGCTAGACACAGCCAAGAGACCCAGTACTTC
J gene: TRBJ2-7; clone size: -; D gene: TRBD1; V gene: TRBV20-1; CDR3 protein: CSAYEASGQASYEQYF; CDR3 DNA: TGCAGTGCCTATGAGGCTTCGGGACAGGCCTCCTACGAGCAGTACTTC
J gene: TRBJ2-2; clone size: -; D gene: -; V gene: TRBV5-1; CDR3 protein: CASTIDRAGELFF; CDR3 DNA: TGCGCCAGCACCATAGACAGAGCCGGGGAGCTGTTTTTT
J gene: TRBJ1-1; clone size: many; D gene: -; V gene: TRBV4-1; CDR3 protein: CASSWGPNTEAFF; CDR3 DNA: TGCGCCAGCAGCTGGGGCCCGAACACTGAAGCTTTCTTT
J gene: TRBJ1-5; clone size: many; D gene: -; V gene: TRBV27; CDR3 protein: CASSLSRDQPQHF; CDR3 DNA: TGTGCCAGCAGCCTTTCCAGGGATCAGCCCCAGCATTTT
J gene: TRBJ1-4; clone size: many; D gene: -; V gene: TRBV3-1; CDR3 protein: CASSPRGRYEKLFF; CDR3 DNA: TGTGCCAGCAGCCCCAGGGGAAGATACGAAAAACTGTTTTTT
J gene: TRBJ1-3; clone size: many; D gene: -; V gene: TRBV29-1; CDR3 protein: CSVAPTANTIYF; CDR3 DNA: TGCAGCGTTGCACCGACCGCGAACACCATATATTTT
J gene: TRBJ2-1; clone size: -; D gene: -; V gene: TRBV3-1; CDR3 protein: CASSLPGLRNEQFF; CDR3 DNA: TGTGCCAGCAGCCTACCGGGACTCCGCAATGAGCAGTTCTTC
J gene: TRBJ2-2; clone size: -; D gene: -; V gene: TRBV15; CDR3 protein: CATSRDLEGSGAGELFF; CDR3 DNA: TGTGCCACCAGCAGAGATTTGGAGGGGTCGGGTGCCGGGGAGCTGTTTTTT
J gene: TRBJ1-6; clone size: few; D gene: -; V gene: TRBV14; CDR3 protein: CASSQGGHSPLHF; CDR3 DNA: TGTGCCAGCAGCCAGGGGGGGCATTCACCCCTCCACTTT
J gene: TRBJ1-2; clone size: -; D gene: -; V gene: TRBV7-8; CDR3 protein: CASSLEQVNGYTF; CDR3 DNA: TGTGCCAGCAGCTTAGAACAGGTTAATGGCTACACCTTC
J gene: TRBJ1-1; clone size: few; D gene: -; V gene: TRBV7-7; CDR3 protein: CASSLWTDTEAFF; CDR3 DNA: TGTGCTAGCAGCTTATGGACGGACACTGAAGCTTTCTTT
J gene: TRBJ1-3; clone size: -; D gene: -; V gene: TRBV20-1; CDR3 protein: CSARESGGLSGNTIYF; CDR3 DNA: TGCAGTGCTAGAGAATCCGGGGGGCTCTCTGGAAACACCATATATTTT
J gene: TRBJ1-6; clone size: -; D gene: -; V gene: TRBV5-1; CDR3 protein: CASSPNREYNSPLHF; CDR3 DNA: TGCGCCAGCAGCCCGAACAGAGAATATAATTCACCCCTCCACTTT
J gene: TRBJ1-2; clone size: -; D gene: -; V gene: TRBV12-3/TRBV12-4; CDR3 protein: CASSFSGPNSGYTF; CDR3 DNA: TGTGCCAGCAGTTTTTCGGGACCGAACTCTGGCTACACCTTC
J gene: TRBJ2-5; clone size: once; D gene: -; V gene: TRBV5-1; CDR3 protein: CASSRTSSFQETQYF; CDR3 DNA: TGCGCCAGCAGCCGTACTAGCAGTTTCCAAGAGACCCAGTACTTC
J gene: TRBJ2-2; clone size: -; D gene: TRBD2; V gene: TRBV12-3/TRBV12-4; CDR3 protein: CASTHTTTSGGRGTGELFF; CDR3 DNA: TGTGCCAGCACCCATACAACGACTAGCGGGGGTCGAGGCACCGGGGAGCTGTTTTTT
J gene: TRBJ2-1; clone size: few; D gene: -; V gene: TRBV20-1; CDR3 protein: CSARPRGFEQFF; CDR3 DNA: TGCAGTGCTAGGCCCCGGGGGTTTGAGCAGTTCTTC
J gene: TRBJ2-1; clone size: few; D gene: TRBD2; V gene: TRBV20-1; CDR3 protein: CSAQGLAGEHYNEQFF; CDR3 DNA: TGCAGTGCTCAGGGACTAGCGGGGGAGCATTACAATGAGCAGTTCTTC
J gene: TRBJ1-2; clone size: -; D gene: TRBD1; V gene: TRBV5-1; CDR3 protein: CASNGGQGGYGYTF; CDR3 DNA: TGCGCCAGCAATGGGGGACAGGGAGGCTATGGCTACACCTTC
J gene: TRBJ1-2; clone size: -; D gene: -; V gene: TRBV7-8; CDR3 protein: CASSLLSGANYGYTF; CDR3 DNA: TGTGCCAGCAGCTTATTATCTGGGGCTAACTATGGCTACACCTTC